This entry features one T cell receptor beta chain sequence. The protocol was immunoSEQ multiplex PCR, while the TCRdb copy is restricted to in-frame clones and leaves out a portion. The sample holds 20,000 to 30,000 clones, around 84% seen once. This specimen comes from a study of ipilimumab plus nivolumab after autologous stem cell transplantation. This sequence was found in a male donor with diffuse large B-cell lymphoma. Source: PBMCs, taken in a trial of ipilimumab plus nivolumab as post-transplant consolidation.

The CDR3 coding sequence is TGCGCCAGCAGCTCCATTGACAGGGCAATACACGAGCAGTACTTC. Translating gives CASSSIDRAIHEQYF. The gene calls are TRBV5-1 and TRBJ2-7, with 7 bases matching TRBD1. The length of the CDR3 is 15 residues. From germline, CDR1 is SGHRS and CDR2 YFSETQ. V gave up 3 bases and J gave up 5 bases; unmatched junction bases: 11.